This T cell receptor beta chain stems from a study of blood T cell repertoires in COVID-19. As for the study in general: Sources were T cells, B-cell-depleted T cells, or PBMCs; the material itself was cDNA or gDNA.

The CDR3 is 18 amino acids. The ends lost 3 bases at V and 0 bases at J; junction bases unmatched: 11. CDR1 SGHDT and CDR2 YYEEEE come from the germline V gene. In the original processing: Reference gene primer amplification yielded estimated nucleated cell counts. Sequenced by immunoSEQ multiplex PCR; TCRdb stores in-frame clones only, minus some. For V, J and clone size, that table is used; D and trimming come from the DNA. The data show 130,000 to 150,000 clones, about four fifths seen once. Material: peripheral blood. The rearrangement joins TRBV5-6 to TRBJ1-3; the match to TRBD1 covers 8 bases. The receptor comes from a man between 65 and 85 years old who had recovered from COVID-19. This chain's CDR3 is CASSWTAGQVNSGNTIYF. The CDR3 bases are TGTGCCAGCAGCTGGACCGCGGGACAGGTCAACTCTGGAAACACCATATATTTT.